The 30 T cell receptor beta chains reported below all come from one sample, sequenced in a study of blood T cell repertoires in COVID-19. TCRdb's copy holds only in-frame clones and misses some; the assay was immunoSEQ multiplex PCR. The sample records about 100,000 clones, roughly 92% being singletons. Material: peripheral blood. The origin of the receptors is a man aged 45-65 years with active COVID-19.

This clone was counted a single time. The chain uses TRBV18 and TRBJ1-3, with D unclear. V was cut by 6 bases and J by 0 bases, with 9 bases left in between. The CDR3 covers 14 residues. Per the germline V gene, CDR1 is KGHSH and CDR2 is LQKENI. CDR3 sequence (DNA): TGTGCCAGCTCCCCTAATACCTCTGGAAACACCATATATTTT. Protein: CASSPNTSGNTIYF. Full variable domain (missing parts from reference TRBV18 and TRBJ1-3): NAGVMQNPRHLVRRRGQEARLRCSPMKGHSHVYWYRQLPEEGLKFMVYLQKENIIDESGMPKERFSAEFPKEGPSILRIQQVVRGDSAAYFCASSPNTSGNTIYFGEGSWLTVV.

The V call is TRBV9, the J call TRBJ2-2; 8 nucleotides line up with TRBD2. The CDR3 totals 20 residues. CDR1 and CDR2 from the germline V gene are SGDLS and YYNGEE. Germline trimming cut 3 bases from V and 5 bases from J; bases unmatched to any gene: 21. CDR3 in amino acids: CASSGEGTLRRGGMTGELFF. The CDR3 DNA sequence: TGTGCCAGCAGCGGGGAGGGGACTCTACGCCGCGGGGGGATGACCGGGGAGCTGTTTTTT.

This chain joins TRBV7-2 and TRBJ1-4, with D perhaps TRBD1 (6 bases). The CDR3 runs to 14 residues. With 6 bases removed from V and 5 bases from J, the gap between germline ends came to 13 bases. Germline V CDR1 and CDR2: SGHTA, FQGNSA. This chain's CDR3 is CASSPDRWNEKLFF. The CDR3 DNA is TGTGCCAGCAGTCCAGACAGGTGGAATGAAAAACTGTTTTTT.

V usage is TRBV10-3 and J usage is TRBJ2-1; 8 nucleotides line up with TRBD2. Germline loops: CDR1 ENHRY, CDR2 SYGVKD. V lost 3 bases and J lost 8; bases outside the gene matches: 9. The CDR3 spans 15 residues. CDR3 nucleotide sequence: TGTGCCATCAGTGATGGTAGCGGGATAGTCGATGAGCAGTTCTTC. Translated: CAISDGSGIVDEQFF.

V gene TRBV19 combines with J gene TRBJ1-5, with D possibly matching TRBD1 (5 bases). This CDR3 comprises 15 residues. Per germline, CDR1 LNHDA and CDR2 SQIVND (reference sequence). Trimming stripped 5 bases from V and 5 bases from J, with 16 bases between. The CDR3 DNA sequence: TGTGCCAGTAGTGCCAGGGTCTTCGGACATCAGCCCCAGCATTTT. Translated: CASSARVFGHQPQHF.

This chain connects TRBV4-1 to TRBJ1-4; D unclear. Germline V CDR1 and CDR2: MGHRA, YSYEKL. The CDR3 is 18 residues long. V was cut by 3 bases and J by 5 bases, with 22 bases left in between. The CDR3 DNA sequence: TGCGCCAGCAGCCAGGCAACGGCCACCGGAGTTCCCAATGAAAAACTGTTTTTT. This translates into CASSQATATGVPNEKLFF.

The CDR3: CASRPAGSSTDTQYF. CDR3 coding DNA: TGTGCCAGCAGGCCGGCGGGTTCTAGCACAGATACGCAGTATTTT. The V call is TRBV6-6, the J call TRBJ2-3; maybe TRBD2 (5 bases). The germline V and J ends were trimmed by 6 bases and 0 bases, with 13 bases remaining between them. Germline V gene sequence: CDR1 MNHNY, CDR2 SVGAGI (reference sequence). The CDR3 is made up of 15 amino acids.

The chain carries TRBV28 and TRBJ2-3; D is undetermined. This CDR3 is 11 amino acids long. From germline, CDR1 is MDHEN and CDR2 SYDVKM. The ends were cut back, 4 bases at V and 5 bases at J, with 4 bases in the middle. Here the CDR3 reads CASSWRDTQYF. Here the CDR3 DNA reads TGTGCCAGCAGTTGGAGAGATACGCAGTATTTT. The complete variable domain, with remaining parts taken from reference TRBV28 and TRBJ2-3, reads DVKVTQSSRYLVKRTGEKVFLECVQDMDHENMFWYRQDPGLGLRLIYFSYDVKMKEKGDIPEGYSVSREKKERFSLILESASTNQTSMYLCASSWRDTQYFGPGTRLTVL.

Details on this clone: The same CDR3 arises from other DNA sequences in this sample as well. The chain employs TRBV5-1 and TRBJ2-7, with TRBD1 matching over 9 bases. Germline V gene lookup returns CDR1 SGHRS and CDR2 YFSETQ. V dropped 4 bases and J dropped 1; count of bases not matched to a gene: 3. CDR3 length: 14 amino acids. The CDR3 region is CASSPGTGSYEQYV. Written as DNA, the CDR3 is TGCGCCAGCAGCCCCGGGACAGGGTCCTACGAGCAGTACGTC.

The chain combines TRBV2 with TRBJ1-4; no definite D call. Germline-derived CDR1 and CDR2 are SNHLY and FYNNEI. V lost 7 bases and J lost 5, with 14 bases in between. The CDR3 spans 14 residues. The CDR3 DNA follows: TGTGCCAGCACCATCGGGAACAGCAATGAAAAACTGTTTTTT. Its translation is CASTIGNSNEKLFF.

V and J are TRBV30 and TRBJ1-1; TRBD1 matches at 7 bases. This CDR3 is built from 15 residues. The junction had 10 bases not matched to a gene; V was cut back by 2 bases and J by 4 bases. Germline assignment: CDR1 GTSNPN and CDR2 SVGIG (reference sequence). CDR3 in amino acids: CAWSRGPGSGTEAFF. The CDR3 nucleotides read TGTGCCTGGAGTAGGGGGCCGGGTTCAGGCACTGAAGCTTTCTTT.

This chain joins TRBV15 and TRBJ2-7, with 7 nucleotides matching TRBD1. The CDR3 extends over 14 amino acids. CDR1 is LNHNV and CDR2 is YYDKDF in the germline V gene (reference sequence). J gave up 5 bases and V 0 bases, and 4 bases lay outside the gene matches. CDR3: CATSREQGNHEQYF. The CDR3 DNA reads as TGTGCCACCAGCAGAGAACAGGGGAACCACGAGCAGTACTTC.

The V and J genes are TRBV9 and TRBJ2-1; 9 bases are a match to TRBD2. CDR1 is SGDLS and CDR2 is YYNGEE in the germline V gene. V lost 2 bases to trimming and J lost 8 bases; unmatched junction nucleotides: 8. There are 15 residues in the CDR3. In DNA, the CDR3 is TGTGCCAGCAGCGTTCTAGCGGGACTCGGCGATGAGCAGTTCTTC. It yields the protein CASSVLAGLGDEQFF. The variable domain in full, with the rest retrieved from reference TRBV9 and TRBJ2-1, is DSGVTQTPKHLITATGQRVTLRCSPRSGDLSVYWYQQSLDQGLQFLIQYYNGEERAKGNILERFSAQQFPDLHSELNLSSLELGDSALYFCASSVLAGLGDEQFFGPGTRLTVL.

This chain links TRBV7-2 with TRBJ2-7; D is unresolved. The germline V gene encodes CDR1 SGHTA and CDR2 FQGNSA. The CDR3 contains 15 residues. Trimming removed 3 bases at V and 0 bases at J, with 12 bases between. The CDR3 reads CASSFDHLLSYEQYV. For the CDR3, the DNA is TGTGCCAGCAGCTTCGATCACTTACTCTCCTACGAGCAGTACGTC.

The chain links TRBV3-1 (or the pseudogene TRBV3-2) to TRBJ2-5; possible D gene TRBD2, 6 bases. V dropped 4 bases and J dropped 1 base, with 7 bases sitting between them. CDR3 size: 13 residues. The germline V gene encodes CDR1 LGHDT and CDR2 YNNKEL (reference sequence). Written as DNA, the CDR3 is TGTGCCAGCAGCCCTAGCGCCCAAGAGACCCAGTACTTC. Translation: CASSPSAQETQYF.

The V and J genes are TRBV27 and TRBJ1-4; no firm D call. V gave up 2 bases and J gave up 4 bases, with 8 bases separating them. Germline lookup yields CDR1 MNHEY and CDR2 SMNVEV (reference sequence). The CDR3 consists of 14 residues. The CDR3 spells CASSLRRNNEKLFF. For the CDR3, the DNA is TGTGCCAGCAGTTTAAGGCGGAATAATGAAAAACTGTTTTTT. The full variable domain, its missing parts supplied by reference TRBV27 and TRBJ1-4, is EAQVTQNPRYLITVTGKKLTVTCSQNMNHEYMSWYRQDPGLGLRQIYYSMNVEVTDKGDVPEGYKVSRKEKRNFPLILESPSPNQTSLYFCASSLRRNNEKLFFGSGTQLSVL.

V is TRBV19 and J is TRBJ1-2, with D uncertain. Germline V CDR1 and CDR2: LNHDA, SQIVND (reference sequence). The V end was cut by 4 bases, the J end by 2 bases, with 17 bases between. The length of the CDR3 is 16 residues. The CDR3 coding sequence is TGTGCCAGTAGTAAGGTGGAGGCCGACGGGAACTATGGCTACACCTTC. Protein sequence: CASSKVEADGNYGYTF.

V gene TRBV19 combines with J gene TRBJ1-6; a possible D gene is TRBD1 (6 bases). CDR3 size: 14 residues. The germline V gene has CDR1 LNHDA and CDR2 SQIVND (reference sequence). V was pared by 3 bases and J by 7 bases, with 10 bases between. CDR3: CASSIRTANSPLHF. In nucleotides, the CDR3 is TGTGCCAGTAGTATCCGGACAGCGAATTCACCCCTCCACTTT.

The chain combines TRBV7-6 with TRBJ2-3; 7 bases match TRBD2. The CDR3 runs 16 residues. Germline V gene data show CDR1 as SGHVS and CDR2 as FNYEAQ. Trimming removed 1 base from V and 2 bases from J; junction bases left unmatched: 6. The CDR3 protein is CASSLVGTIYTDTQYF. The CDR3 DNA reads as TGTGCCAGCAGCTTAGTCGGGACTATCTACACAGATACGCAGTATTTT.

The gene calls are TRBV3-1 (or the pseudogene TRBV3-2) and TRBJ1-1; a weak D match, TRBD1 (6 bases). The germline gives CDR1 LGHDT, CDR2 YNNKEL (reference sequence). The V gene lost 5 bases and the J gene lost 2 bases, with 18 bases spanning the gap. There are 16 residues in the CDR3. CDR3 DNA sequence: TGTGCCAGCAGCATAGGGGGGGCAGGTGTTAACACTGAAGCTTTCTTT. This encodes CASSIGGAGVNTEAFF.

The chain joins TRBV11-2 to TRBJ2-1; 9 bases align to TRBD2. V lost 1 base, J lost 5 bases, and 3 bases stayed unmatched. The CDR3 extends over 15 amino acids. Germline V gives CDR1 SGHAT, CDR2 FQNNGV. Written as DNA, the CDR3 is TGTGCCAGCAGCTTAGGTCTAGCGGGGAACAATGAGCAGTTCTTC. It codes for CASSLGLAGNNEQFF.

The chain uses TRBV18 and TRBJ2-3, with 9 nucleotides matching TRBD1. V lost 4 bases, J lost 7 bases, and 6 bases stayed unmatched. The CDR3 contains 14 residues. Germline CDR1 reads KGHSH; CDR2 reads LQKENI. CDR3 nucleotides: TGTGCCAGCTCACTGGACAGGGGTGCCAATACGCAGTATTTT. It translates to CASSLDRGANTQYF.

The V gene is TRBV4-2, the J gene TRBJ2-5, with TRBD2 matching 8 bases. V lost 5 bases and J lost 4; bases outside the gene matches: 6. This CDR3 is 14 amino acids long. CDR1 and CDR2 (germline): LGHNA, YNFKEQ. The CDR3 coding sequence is TGTGCCAGCAGCTCCGGGGGGGCCGGAGAGACCCAGTACTTC. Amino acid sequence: CASSSGGAGETQYF.

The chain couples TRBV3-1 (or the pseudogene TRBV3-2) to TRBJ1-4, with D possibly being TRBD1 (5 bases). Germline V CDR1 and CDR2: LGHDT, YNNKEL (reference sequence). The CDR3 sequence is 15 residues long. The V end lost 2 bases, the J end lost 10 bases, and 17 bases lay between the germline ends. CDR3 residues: CASSQQGRGVGKLFF. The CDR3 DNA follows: TGTGCCAGCAGCCAACAGGGTAGGGGTGTCGGAAAACTGTTTTTT.

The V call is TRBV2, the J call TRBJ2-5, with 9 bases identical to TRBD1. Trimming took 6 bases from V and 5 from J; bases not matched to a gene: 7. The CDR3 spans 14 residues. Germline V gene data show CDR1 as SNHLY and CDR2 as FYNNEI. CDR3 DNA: TGTGCCAGCAGACCGGGACAGGGTCGGGAGACCCAGTACTTC. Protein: CASRPGQGRETQYF.

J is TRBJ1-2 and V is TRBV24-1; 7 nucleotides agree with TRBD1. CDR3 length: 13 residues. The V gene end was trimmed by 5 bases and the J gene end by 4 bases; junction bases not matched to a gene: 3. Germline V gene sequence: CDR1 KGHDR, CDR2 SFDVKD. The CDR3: CATSAGTVYGYTF. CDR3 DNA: TGTGCCACCAGTGCCGGGACAGTCTATGGCTACACCTTC.

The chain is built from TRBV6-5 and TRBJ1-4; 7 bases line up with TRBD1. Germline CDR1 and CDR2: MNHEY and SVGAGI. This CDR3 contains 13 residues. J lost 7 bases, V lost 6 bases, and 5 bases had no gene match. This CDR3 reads CASRLQGLEKLFF. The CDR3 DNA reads TGTGCCAGCAGGTTACAGGGGCTTGAAAAACTGTTTTTT.

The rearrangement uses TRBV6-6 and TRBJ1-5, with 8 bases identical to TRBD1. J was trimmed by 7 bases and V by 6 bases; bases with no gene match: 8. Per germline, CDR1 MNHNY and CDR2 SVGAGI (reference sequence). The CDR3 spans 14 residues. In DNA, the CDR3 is TGTGCCAGCAGGACCCAGGGGGCCCGGCAGCCCCAGCATTTT. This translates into CASRTQGARQPQHF.

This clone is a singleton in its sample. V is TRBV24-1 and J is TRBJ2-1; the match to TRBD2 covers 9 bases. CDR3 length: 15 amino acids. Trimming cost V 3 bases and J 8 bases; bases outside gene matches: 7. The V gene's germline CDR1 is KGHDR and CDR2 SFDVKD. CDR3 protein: CATSDAAGGIYEQFF. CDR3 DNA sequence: TGTGCCACCAGTGATGCAGCGGGAGGTATCTATGAGCAGTTCTTC.

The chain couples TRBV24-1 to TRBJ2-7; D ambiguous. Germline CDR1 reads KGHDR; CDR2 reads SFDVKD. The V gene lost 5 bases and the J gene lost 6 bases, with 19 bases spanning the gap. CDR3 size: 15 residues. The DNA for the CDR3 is TGTGCCACCAGTGTCACGGCGGTCCCTGGGTCCGAGCAGTACTTC. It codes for CATSVTAVPGSEQYF.